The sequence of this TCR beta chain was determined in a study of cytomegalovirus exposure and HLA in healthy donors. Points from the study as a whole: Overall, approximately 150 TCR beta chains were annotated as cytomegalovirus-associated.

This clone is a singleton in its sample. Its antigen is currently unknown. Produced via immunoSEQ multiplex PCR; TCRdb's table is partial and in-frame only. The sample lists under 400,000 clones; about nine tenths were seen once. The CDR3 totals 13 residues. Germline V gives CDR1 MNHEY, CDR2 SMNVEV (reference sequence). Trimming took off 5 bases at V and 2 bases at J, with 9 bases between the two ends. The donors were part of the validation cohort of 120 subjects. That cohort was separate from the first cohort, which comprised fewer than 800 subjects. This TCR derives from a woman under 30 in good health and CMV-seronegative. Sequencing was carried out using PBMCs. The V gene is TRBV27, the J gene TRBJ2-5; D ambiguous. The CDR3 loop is CASSPRSQETQYF. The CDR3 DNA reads TGTGCCAGCAGTCCCCGGTCTCAAGAGACCCAGTACTTC.